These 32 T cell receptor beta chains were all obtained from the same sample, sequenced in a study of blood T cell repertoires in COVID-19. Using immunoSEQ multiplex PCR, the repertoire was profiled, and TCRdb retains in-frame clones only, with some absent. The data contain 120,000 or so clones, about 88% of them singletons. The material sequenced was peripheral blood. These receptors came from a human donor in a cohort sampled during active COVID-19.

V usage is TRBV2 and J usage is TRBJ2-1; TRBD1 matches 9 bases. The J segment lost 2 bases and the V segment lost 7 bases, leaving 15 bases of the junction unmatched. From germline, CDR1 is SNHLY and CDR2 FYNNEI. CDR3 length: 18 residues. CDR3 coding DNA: TGTGCCAGCAACCCGGGCCCCGGGGGGACAGGGCCCTACAATGAGCAGTTCTTC. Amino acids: CASNPGPGGTGPYNEQFF.

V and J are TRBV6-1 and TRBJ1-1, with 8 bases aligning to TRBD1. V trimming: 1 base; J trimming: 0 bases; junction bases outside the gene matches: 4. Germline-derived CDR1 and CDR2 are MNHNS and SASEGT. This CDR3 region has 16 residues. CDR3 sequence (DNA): TGTGCCAGCAGTGAAGGGACAGGGACCATGAACACTGAAGCTTTCTTT. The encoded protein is CASSEGTGTMNTEAFF.

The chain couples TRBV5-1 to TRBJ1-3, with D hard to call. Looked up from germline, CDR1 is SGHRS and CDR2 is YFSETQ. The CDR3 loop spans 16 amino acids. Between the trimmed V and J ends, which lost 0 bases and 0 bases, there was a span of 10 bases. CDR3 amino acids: CASSLGSGISGNTIYF. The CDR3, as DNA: TGCGCCAGCAGCTTGGGGTCGGGGATCTCTGGAAACACCATATATTTT. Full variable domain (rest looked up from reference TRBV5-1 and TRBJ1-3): KAGVTQTPRYLIKTRGQQVTLSCSPISGHRSVSWYQQTPGQGLQFLFEYFSETQRNKGNFPGRFSGRQFSNSRSEMNVSTLELGDSALYLCASSLGSGISGNTIYFGEGSWLTVV.

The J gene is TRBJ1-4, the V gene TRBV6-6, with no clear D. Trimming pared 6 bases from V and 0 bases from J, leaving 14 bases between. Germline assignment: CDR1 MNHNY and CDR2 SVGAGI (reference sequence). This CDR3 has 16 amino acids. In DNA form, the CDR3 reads TGTGCCAGCAGCCCTCTCTCAACTGCAACTAATGAAAAACTGTTTTTT. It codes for CASSPLSTATNEKLFF.

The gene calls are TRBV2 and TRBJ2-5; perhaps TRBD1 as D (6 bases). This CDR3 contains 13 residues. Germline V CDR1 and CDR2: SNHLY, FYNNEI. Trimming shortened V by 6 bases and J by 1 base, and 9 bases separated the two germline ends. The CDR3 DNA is TGTGCCAGCAGAACAGGGTTCCAAGAGACCCAGTACTTC. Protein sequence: CASRTGFQETQYF. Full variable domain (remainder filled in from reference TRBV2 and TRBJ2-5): EPEVTQTPSHQVTQMGQEVILRCVPISNHLYFYWYRQILGQKVEFLVSFYNNEISEKSEIFDDQFSVERPDGSNFTLKIRSTKLEDSAMYFCASRTGFQETQYFGPGTRLLVL.

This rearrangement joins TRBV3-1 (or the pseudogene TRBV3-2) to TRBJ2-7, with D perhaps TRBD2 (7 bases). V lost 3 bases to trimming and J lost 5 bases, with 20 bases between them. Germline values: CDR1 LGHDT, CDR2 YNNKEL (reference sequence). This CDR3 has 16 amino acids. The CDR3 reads CASSHAGATSYDEQYF. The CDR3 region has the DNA TGTGCCAGCAGCCACGCGGGGGCTACCTCCTACGACGAGCAGTACTTC.

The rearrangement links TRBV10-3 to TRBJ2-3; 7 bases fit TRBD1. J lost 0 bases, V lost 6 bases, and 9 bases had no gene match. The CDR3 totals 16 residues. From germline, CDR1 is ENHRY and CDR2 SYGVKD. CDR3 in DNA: TGTGCCATCAGACCCGACAGGGCCGCTAGCACAGATACGCAGTATTTT. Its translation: CAIRPDRAASTDTQYF.

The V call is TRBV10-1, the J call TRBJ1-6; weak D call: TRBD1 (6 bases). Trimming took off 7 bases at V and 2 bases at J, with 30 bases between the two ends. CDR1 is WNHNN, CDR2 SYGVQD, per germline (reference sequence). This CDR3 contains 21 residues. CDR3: CASKKIRRDTTEGTYNSPLHF. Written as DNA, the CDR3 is TGCGCCAGCAAGAAAATCAGACGGGACACCACAGAGGGGACCTATAATTCACCCCTCCACTTT.

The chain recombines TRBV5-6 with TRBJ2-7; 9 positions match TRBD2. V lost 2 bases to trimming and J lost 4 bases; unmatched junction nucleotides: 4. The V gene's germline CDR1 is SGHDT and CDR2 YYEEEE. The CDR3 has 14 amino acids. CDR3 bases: TGTGCCAGCAGCTTCGCGGGGGGGCGGTACGAGCAGTACTTC. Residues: CASSFAGGRYEQYF.

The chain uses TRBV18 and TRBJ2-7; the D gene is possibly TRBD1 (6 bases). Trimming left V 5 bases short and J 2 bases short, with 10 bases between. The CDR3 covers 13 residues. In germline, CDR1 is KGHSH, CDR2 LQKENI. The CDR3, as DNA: TGTGCCAGCTCAAGGACAGCAGCCTACGAGCAGTACTTC. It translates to CASSRTAAYEQYF.

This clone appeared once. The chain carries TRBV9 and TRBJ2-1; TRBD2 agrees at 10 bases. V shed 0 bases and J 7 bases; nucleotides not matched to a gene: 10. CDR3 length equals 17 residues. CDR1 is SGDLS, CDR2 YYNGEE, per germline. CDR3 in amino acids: CASSVATRERGGNEQFF. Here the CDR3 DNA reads TGTGCCAGCAGCGTAGCTACGAGGGAGCGGGGGGGGAATGAGCAGTTCTTC.

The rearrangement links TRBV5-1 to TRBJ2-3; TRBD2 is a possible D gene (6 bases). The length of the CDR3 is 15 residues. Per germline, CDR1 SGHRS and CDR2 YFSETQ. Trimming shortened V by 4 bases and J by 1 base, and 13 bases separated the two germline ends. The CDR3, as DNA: TGCGCCAGCAGCAAACTTCAGCGGGGCACAGATACGCAGTATTTT. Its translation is CASSKLQRGTDTQYF.

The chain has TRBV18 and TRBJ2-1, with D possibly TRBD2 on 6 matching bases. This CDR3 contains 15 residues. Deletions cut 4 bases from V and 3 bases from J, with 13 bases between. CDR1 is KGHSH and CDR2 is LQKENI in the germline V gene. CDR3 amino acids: CASSQPGSGYNEQFF. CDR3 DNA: TGTGCCAGCTCACAACCAGGTAGCGGCTACAATGAGCAGTTCTTC.

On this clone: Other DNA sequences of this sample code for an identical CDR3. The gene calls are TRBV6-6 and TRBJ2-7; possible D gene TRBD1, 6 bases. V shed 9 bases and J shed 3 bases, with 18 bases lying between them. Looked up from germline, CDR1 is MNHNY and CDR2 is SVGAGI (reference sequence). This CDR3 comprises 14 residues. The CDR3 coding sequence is TGTGCCAGTAGCAAAAGGAAGGACAGCTACGAGCAGTACTTC. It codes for CASSKRKDSYEQYF.

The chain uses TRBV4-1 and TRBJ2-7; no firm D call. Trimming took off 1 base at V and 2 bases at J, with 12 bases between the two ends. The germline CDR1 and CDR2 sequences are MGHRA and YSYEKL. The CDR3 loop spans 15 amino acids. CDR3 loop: CASSQGTDTPYEQYF. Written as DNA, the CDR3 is TGCGCCAGCAGCCAAGGAACAGATACTCCCTACGAGCAGTACTTC.

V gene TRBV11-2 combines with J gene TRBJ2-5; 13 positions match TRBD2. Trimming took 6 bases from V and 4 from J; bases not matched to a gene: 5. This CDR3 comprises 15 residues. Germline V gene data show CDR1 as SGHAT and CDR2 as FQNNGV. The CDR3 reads CASSWTSGSRETQYF. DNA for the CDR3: TGTGCCAGCAGTTGGACTAGCGGGAGTAGAGAGACCCAGTACTTC.

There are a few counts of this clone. This CDR3 is CASSRFLSGSSSYEQYF. The CDR3 DNA sequence: TGTGCCAGCAGCCGATTTCTTAGCGGGAGTAGCTCCTACGAGCAGTACTTC. The V and J genes are TRBV3-1 (or the pseudogene TRBV3-2) and TRBJ2-7, with 9 bases aligning to TRBD2. CDR1 is LGHDT and CDR2 is YNNKEL in the germline V gene (reference sequence). The ends lost 4 bases at V and 0 bases at J; junction bases unmatched: 10. This CDR3 is 17 amino acids long.

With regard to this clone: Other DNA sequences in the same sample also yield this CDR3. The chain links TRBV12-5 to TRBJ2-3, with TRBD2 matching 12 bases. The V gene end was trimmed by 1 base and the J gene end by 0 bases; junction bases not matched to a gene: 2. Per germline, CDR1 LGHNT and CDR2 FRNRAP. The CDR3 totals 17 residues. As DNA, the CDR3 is TGTGCTAGTGGTTTGGCTAGCGGGAGGGCGAGCACAGATACGCAGTATTTT. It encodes CASGLASGRASTDTQYF. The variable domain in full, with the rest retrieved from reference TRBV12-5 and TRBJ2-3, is DARVTQTPRHKVTEMGQEVTMRCQPILGHNTVFWYRQTMMQGLELLAYFRNRAPLDDSGMPKDRFSAEMPDATLATLKIQPSEPRDSAVYFCASGLASGRASTDTQYFGPGTRLTVL.

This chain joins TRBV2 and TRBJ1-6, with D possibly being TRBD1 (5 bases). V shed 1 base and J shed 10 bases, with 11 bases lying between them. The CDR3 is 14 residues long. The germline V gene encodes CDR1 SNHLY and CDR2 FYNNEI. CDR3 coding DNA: TGTGCCAGCAGTGAAGTGGGGGGATCCTCACCCCTCCACTTT. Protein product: CASSEVGGSSPLHF.

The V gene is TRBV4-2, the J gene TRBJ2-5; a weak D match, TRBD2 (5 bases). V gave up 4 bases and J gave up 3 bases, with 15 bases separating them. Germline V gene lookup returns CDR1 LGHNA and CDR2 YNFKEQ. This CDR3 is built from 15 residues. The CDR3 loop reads CASSPGESGKETQYF. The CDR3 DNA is TGTGCCAGCAGCCCCGGGGAGAGCGGTAAAGAGACCCAGTACTTC.

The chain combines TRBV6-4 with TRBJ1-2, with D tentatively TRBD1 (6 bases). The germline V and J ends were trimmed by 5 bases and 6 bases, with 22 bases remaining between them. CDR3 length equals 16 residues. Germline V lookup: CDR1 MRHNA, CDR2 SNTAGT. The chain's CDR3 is CASSRTRWGGVDGYTF. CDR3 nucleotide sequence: TGTGCCAGCAGTCGAACGAGGTGGGGGGGCGTGGATGGCTACACCTTC.

In nucleotides, the CDR3 is TGTGCCAGCAGCACTGTGAATATGAACACTGAAGCTTTCTTT. Translated, it gives CASSTVNMNTEAFF. The rearrangement uses TRBV27 and TRBJ1-1; the D is unclear. Trimming cost V 6 bases and J 0 bases, with 11 bases left between them. Germline V gene lookup returns CDR1 MNHEY and CDR2 SMNVEV (reference sequence). The CDR3 runs 14 residues.

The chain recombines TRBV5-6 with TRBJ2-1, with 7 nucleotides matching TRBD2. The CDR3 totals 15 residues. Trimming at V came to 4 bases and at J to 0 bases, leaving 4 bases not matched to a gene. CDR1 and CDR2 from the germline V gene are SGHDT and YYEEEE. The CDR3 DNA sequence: TGTGCCAGCAGCGCGGGAGCAGGCTCCTACAATGAGCAGTTCTTC. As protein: CASSAGAGSYNEQFF.

The CDR3 DNA reads as TGTGCCAGTAGTATAGGGTGGCAGGGGGCGGGCACCGGGGAGCTGTTTTTT. Residues: CASSIGWQGAGTGELFF. This chain joins TRBV19 and TRBJ2-2; 8 bases align to TRBD1. Germline CDR1 is LNHDA and CDR2 is SQIVND (reference sequence). V gave up 1 base and J gave up 4 bases; unmatched junction bases: 8. This CDR3 has 17 residues.

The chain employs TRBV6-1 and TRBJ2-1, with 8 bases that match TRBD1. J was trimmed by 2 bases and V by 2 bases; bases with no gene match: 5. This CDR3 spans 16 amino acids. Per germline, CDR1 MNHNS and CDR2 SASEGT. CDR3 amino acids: CASSETEDRAYNEQFF. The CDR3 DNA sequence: TGTGCCAGCAGTGAAACTGAGGACAGGGCCTACAATGAGCAGTTCTTC.

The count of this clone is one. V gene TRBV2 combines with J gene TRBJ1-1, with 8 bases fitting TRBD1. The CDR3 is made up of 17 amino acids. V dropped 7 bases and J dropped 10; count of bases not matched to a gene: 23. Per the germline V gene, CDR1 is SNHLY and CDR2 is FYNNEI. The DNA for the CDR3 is TGTGCCAGCAATCTAGATCAGGGGGCGGTCTCTCCAATTGGAGCTTTCTTT. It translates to CASNLDQGAVSPIGAFF. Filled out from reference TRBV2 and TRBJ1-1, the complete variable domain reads EPEVTQTPSHQVTQMGQEVILRCVPISNHLYFYWYRQILGQKVEFLVSFYNNEISEKSEIFDDQFSVERPDGSNFTLKIRSTKLEDSAMYFCASNLDQGAVSPIGAFFGQGTRLTVV.

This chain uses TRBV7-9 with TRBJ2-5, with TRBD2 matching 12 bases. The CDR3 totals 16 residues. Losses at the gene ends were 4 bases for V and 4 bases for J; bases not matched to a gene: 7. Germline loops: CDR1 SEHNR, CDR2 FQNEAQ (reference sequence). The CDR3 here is CASSSQLAGGLETQYF. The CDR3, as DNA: TGTGCCAGCAGCTCCCAACTAGCGGGGGGACTAGAGACCCAGTACTTC. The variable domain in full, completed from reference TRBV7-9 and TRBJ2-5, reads DTGVSQNPRHKITKRGQNVTFRCDPISEHNRLYWYRQTLGQGPEFLTYFQNEAQLEKSRLLSDRFSAERPKGSFSTLEIQRTEQGDSAMYLCASSSQLAGGLETQYFGPGTRLLVL.

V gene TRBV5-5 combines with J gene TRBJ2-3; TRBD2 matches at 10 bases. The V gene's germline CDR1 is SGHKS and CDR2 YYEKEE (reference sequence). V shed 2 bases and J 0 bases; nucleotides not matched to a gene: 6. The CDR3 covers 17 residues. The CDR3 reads CASSFNSGRPSTDTQYF. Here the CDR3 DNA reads TGTGCCAGCAGCTTTAATAGCGGGAGGCCTAGCACAGATACGCAGTATTTT.

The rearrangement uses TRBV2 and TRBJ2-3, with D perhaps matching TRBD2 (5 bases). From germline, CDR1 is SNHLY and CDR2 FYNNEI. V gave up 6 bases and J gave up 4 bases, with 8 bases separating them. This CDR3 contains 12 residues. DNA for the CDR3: TGTGCCAGCAGGGAGAGGGCAGATACGCAGTATTTT. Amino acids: CASRERADTQYF. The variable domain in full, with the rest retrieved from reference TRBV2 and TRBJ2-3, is EPEVTQTPSHQVTQMGQEVILRCVPISNHLYFYWYRQILGQKVEFLVSFYNNEISEKSEIFDDQFSVERPDGSNFTLKIRSTKLEDSAMYFCASRERADTQYFGPGTRLTVL.

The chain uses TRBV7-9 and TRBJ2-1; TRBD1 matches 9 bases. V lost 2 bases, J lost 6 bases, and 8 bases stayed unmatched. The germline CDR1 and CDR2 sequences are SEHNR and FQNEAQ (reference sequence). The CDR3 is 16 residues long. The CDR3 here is CASSLKQGAGGNEQFF. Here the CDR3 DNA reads TGTGCCAGCAGCTTAAAACAGGGGGCAGGTGGCAATGAGCAGTTCTTC. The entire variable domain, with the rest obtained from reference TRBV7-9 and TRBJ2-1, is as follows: DTGVSQNPRHKITKRGQNVTFRCDPISEHNRLYWYRQTLGQGPEFLTYFQNEAQLEKSRLLSDRFSAERPKGSFSTLEIQRTEQGDSAMYLCASSLKQGAGGNEQFFGPGTRLTVL.

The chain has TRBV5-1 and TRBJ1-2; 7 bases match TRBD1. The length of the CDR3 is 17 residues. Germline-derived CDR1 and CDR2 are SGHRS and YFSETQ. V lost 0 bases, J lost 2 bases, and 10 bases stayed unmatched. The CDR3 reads CASSLGRLQGKNYGYTF. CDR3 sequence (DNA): TGCGCCAGCAGCTTGGGACGATTACAGGGGAAAAACTATGGCTACACCTTC.

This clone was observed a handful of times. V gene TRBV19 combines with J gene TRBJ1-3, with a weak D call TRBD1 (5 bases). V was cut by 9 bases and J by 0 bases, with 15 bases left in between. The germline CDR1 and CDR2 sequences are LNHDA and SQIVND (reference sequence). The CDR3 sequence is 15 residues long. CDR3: CASAIFGGSGNTIYF. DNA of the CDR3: TGTGCCAGCGCTATCTTCGGGGGCTCTGGAAACACCATATATTTT.